This T cell receptor (beta chain) was found in a study of T cells after yellow fever vaccination. Each CDR3 protein gets one entry after TCRdb re-called the 5' RACE reads with MiXCR. The table lists about 400,000 distinct CDR3 sequences, around a tenth of them singletons. The CDR3 runs 13 residues. Trimming cost V 0 bases and J 6 bases, with 10 bases left between them. Germline loops: CDR1 SGHKS, CDR2 YYEKEE (reference sequence). Material: PBMCs, obtained on the day of the first yellow fever vaccination. V is TRBV5-5 and J is TRBJ2-7, with D hard to call. The clonotype comes from a man younger than 30 who received the YFV17D yellow fever vaccine. The CDR3 reads CASSLGAVFEQYF. The CDR3 DNA sequence: TGTGCCAGCAGCTTGGGCGCTGTCTTCGAGCAGTACTTC.